This paragraph reports one TCR beta chain. The target antigen is unknown. This beta chain is a stray sequence in a library constructed for alpha chains; its clone size is not meaningful. In TCRdb, the 5' RACE reads were re-called with MiXCR into one record per CDR3 protein. This sample has approximately 13,000 distinct CDR3 sequences, with roughly 5.6% found just once. Indicated time point: sample taken at primary tumor resection. Researchers sequenced whole RNA taken from tumor, nontumor lung or frozen PBMC without sorting. The entry originates in a study of spatial heterogeneity in lung cancer. Study-wide context: On average, each unique TCR and UMI combination appeared more than ten times in raw reads. The study's findings and limits: Tumor mutation count correlated with how many alpha and beta TCRs expanded intratumorally.

V lost 5 bases and J lost 6, with 14 bases in between. CDR3 length: 12 residues. Germline values: CDR1 DFQATT, CDR2 SNEGSKA (reference sequence). This specimen consisted of lung tumor tissue, obtained at surgery. The chain couples TRBV20-1 to TRBJ2-7; the D gene is possibly TRBD1 (7 bases). The TCR was taken from a male donor with early-stage non-small cell lung cancer. The CDR3 loop is CSADREVREQYF. For the CDR3, the DNA is TGCAGTGCTGACAGGGAGGTGCGCGAGCAGTACTTC.